A selection of T cell receptor beta chains follows, all from one sample in a study of blood T cell repertoires in COVID-19. Only in-frame clones appear in the TCRdb table, and some are missing; sequencing was by immunoSEQ multiplex PCR. The repertoire holds just under 350,000 clones, more than 70% seen once, with about 7% in the top ten. The sequenced material came from peripheral blood. The receptor set was obtained from a woman in her 70s with COVID-19, enrolled during active disease. CDR3s include the opening cysteine and the closing phenylalanine or tryptophan. Each record gives: V gene, CDR3 protein.

TRBV5-6 | CASSMDSNYGYTF
TRBV5-1 | CASSSRAGSGNTIYF
TRBV30 | CAWSPGDRPTRAFF
TRBV24-1 | CATRWGGEQFF
TRBV9 | CASSVDLRQGGAEAFF
TRBV10-3 | CAIRGASGEYQETQYF
TRBV28 | CASRRTVNTEAFF
TRBV7-2 | CASSDRPGQGESGYTF
TRBV6-2/TRBV6-3 | CASSFTGHFYGYTF
TRBV27 | CASSHGQIGYTF
TRBV4-1 | CASSQDPGGHYGYTF
TRBV7-9 | CASSSGPTGAGEAFF
TRBV29-1 | CSVEGGQLYISSYNEQFF
TRBV18 | CASSGLAPPDTQYF
TRBV2 | CASRITGSSATLHF
TRBV10-3 | CAISSGGPYNEQFF
TRBV19 | CASSIDPLGQGRYGYTF
TRBV7-9 | CASSPRDTQYF
TRBV4-3 | CASSQGGTGRAEAFF
TRBV3-1/TRBV3-2 | CASSDRGSEAFF
TRBV7-9 | CASSLGTTSMETQYF
TRBV30 | CAWSDTGVGSPLHF
TRBV27 | CASRPGQGKDWGSYEQYF
TRBV18 | CASSPSTGMVRVNTEAFF
TRBV6-5 | CASRGRAYNEQFF
TRBV2 | CASRDRGRGGAFF
TRBV5-1 | CASSFSGYEQYF
TRBV28 | CASSFQGLGAFF
TRBV10-3 | CAISLPGANSPLHF
TRBV10-3 | CAIRQDPNQPQHF
TRBV24-1 | CATSDSGYYGYTF
TRBV29-1 | CSAVGRAPYEQYF